The 14 T cell receptor beta chains in this list originate from one sample, sequenced in a study of regulatory T cells in long-lasting Graves disease. Assembly of TCR beta libraries relied on iRepertoire HTBI primers together with Arm-PCR of CDR3 regions. TCRdb re-derived calls from the multiplex PCR reads in MiXCR, one entry per CDR3 protein. There are about 400,000 distinct CDR3 sequences in the sample; around 20% occur only once, and 20% lies in the top ten. Time point: persistent/refractory GD, antithyroid drugs over 5 years with positive TRAb. PBMC RNA was the source of the TCR library. The source was peripheral blood mononuclear cells (PBMCs), collected when the disease was refractory, from a patient treated with antithyroid drugs. These TCRs come from a female donor with Graves disease.

This clonotype was recorded a few times. The junction shows a germline mismatch at one end, possibly a read error. This chain joins TRBV28 and TRBJ1-1; D unclear. The CDR3 covers 13 residues. Germline CDR1 MDHEN, CDR2 SYDVKM. Here the CDR3 DNA reads TGTGCCAGCAGTTTTCGGCAGAGTACTGAAGTTTTCTTT. Translation: CASSFRQSTEVFF.

V usage is TRBV6-2 or TRBV6-3 and J usage is TRBJ2-7, with D unresolved. Trimming shortened V by 5 bases and J by 5 bases, and 7 bases separated the two germline ends. The CDR3 covers 11 residues. Germline CDR1 reads MNHEY; CDR2 reads SVGEGT. The CDR3 nucleotides read TGTGCCAGCAGTCCCCAGAACGAGCAGTACTTC. Translating it yields CASSPQNEQYF.

This clonotype was counted between two and nine times. The V and J genes are TRBV6-2 or TRBV6-3 and TRBJ1-1; 9 nucleotides line up with TRBD1. With V trimmed by 6 bases and J by 5 bases, 10 bases remained unmatched. The CDR3 runs to 15 residues. Germline V lookup: CDR1 MNHEY, CDR2 SVGEGT. CDR3 coding DNA: TGTGCCAGCAGCGATGGACAGGGGTTGGGAACTGAAGCTTTCTTT. Its translation is CASSDGQGLGTEAFF.

The rearrangement joins TRBV3-1 to TRBJ2-6; 12 bases are shared with TRBD2. The length of the CDR3 is 19 residues. Germline CDR1 is LGHDT and CDR2 is YNNKEL (reference sequence). The trim removed 3 bases at V and 0 bases at J, leaving 6 bases unmatched. CDR3 in DNA: TGTGCCAGCAGCCACCGGACTAGCGGGACCAGCTCTGGGGCCAACGTCCTGACTTTC. This gives the protein CASSHRTSGTSSGANVLTF. The full variable domain, its missing parts supplied by reference TRBV3-1 and TRBJ2-6, is DTAVSQTPKYLVTQMGNDKSIKCEQNLGHDTMYWYKQDSKKFLKIMFSYNNKELIINETVPNRFSPKSPDKAHLNLHINSLELGDSAVYFCASSHRTSGTSSGANVLTFGAGSRLTVL.

In regard to this clonotype: At one of its ends the junction is not consistent with the germline gene, which may arise from a read error. V is TRBV5-5 and J is TRBJ1-1; D gene uncertain. The germline gives CDR1 SGHKS, CDR2 YYEKEE (reference sequence). This CDR3 spans 12 amino acids. CDR3 nucleotides: TGTGCCAGCAGCGGATACGGACGTGAAGCTTCCTTT. Translation: CASSGYGREASF.

The chain carries TRBV7-9 and TRBJ2-2; TRBD2 aligns across 12 bases. CDR3 length: 17 amino acids. Germline V gene sequence: CDR1 SEHNR, CDR2 FQNEAQ (reference sequence). The J segment lost 6 bases and the V segment lost 5 bases, leaving 10 bases of the junction unmatched. The CDR3 protein is CASSDEMTSGRSGELFF. The CDR3 coding sequence is TGTGCCAGCAGCGACGAAATGACTAGCGGGAGATCCGGGGAGCTGTTTTTT.

This clonotype has ten or more counts. The rearrangement uses TRBV20-1 and TRBJ1-1; maybe TRBD1 (5 bases). Trimming left V 0 bases short and J 5 bases short, with 10 bases between. The CDR3 loop spans 13 amino acids. Germline V gene lookup returns CDR1 DFQATT and CDR2 SNEGSKA (reference sequence). CDR3 bases: TGCAGTGCTAGAGAAGTGGGGCGGACTGAAGCTTTCTTT. This translates into CSAREVGRTEAFF.

The chain joins TRBV7-2 to TRBJ1-4; 12 bases agree with TRBD1. Germline V gives CDR1 SGHTA, CDR2 FQGNSA. With V trimmed by 5 bases and J by 12 bases, 10 bases remained unmatched. CDR3 length: 15 amino acids. The CDR3: CASSPSGQGAKELFF. Written as DNA, the CDR3 is TGTGCCAGCAGCCCCTCGGGACAGGGGGCGAAAGAACTGTTTTTT.

The chain couples TRBV28 to TRBJ2-3, with 9 bases lining up with TRBD2. Germline CDR1 is MDHEN and CDR2 is SYDVKM. The CDR3 sequence is 18 residues long. The V gene end was trimmed by 5 bases and the J gene end by 1 base; junction bases not matched to a gene: 13. This CDR3 reads CASSQWLAGNRGTDTQYF. The CDR3 DNA is TGTGCCAGCAGTCAGTGGCTAGCGGGAAACCGGGGCACAGATACGCAGTATTTT.

Concerning this clonotype: The limits of the CDR3 on the DNA are not certain, so only TCRdb's listed CDR3 is given. V is TRBV12-3 or TRBV12-4 and J is TRBJ1-3; the table's D call TRBD1 went unverified against the DNA. Inclusive of both ends, the CDR3 amounts to 21 amino acids. CDR3 amino acids: CASSSSDSGMIQPTSGNTIYF.

This clonotype has just a few counts. The chain joins TRBV20-1 to TRBJ2-7; TRBD1 agrees at 7 bases. The CDR3 is made up of 18 amino acids. The germline gives CDR1 DFQATT, CDR2 SNEGSKA (reference sequence). The trim removed 5 bases at V and 3 bases at J, leaving 22 bases unmatched. CDR3 amino acids: CSARTLRNTGTEYYEQYF. In DNA form, the CDR3 reads TGCAGTGCTCGTACTCTCCGGAACACCGGGACAGAGTACTACGAGCAGTACTTC.

This clonotype has more than one count but fewer than ten. The chain couples TRBV6-2 or TRBV6-3 to TRBJ1-5, with D possibly matching TRBD1 (5 bases). From germline, CDR1 is MNHEY and CDR2 SVGEGT. This CDR3 comprises 15 residues. V was trimmed by 6 bases and J by 1 base, leaving 13 bases between them. The CDR3 region has the DNA TGTGCCAGCAGGGACTTAGGGGTAAGCAATCAGCCCCAGCATTTT. Amino acids: CASRDLGVSNQPQHF.

This clonotype was picked up many times. This sequence joins TRBV11-2 and TRBJ2-6; D gene ambiguous. Germline CDR1 reads SGHAT; CDR2 reads FQNNGV. The CDR3 contains 15 residues. V lost 5 bases, J lost 0 bases, and 8 bases lay in between. CDR3 DNA: TGTGCCAGCAGCCGCAAGGGCTCTGGGGCCAACGTCCTGACTTTC. It encodes CASSRKGSGANVLTF.

Comments on this clonotype: This sequence may be a read error, since a much larger clone differs from it by one base. This chain uses TRBV7-2 with TRBJ2-7, with a weak D call TRBD2 (6 bases). Germline V gene data show CDR1 as SGHTA and CDR2 as FQGNSA. The CDR3 is 13 residues long. The DNA of the CDR3 is TGTGGCAGCAGCTTTCGGGACTTTTACGAGCAGTACTTC. Residues: CGSSFRDFYEQYF.